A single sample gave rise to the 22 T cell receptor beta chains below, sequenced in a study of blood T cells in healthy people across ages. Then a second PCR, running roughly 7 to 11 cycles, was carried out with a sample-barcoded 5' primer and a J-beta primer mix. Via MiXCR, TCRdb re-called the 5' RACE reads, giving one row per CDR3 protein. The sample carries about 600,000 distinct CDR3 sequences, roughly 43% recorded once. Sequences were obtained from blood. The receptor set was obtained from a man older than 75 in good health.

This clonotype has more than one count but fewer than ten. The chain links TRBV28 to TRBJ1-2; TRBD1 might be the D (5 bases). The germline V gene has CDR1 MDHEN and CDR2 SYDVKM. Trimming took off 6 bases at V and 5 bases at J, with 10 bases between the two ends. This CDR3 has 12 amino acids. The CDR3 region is CASSPGAYGYTF. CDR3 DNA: TGTGCCAGCAGCCCCGGGGCTTATGGCTACACCTTC.

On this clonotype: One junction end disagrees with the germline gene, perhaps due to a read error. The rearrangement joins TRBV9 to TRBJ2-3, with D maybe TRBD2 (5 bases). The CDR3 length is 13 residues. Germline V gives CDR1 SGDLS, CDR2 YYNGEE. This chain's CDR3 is CASSVTTAETQYF. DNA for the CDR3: TGTGCCAGCAGCGTGACTACCGCAGAAACGCAGTATTTT.

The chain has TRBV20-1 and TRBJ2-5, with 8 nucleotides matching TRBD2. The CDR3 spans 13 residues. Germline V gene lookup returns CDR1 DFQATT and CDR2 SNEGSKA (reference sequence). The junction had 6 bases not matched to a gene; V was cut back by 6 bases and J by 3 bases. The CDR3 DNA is TGCAGTGCCACTGGTAGCGGGAAAGAGACCCAGTACTTC. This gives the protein CSATGSGKETQYF.

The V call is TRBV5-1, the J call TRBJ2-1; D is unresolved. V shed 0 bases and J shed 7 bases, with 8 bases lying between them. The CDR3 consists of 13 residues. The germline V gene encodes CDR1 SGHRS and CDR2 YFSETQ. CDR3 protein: CASSLDDRNEQFF. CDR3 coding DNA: TGCGCCAGCAGCTTGGACGATCGAAATGAGCAGTTCTTC.

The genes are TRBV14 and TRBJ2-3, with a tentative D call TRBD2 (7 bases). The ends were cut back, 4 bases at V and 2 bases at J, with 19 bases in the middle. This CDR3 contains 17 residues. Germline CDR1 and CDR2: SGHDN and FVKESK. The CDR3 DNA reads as TGTGCCAGCAGCCCGGTGGGGGGGCGGACAGCCACAGATACGCAGTATTTT. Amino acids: CASSPVGGRTATDTQYF.

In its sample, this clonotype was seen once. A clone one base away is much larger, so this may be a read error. The CDR3 here is CAGSDLLYYEQYF. The CDR3 DNA follows: TGTGCCGGCAGTGACCTCCTCTACTACGAGCAGTACTTC. V and J are TRBV6-6 and TRBJ2-7; D is unresolved. Germline assignment: CDR1 MNHNY and CDR2 SVGAGI (reference sequence). CDR3 size: 13 residues.

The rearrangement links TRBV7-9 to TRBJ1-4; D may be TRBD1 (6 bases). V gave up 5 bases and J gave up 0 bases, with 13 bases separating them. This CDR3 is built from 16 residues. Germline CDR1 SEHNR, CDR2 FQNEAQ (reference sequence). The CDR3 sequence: CASSLDRPATNEKLFF. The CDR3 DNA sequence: TGTGCCAGCAGCCTGGACAGACCTGCAACTAATGAAAAACTGTTTTTT.

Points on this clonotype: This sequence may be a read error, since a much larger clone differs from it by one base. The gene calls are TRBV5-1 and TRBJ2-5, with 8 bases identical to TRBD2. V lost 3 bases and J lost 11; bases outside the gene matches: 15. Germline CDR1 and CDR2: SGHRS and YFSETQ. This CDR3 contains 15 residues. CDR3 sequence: CASSSKFSGTNEQYF. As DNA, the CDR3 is TGCGCCAGCAGCTCCAAATTTAGCGGGACTAATGAGCAGTACTTC.

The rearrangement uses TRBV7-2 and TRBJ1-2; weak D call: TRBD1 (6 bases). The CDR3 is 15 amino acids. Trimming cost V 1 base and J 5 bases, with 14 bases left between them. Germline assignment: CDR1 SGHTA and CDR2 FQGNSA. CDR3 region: CASSLGGAGPYGYTF. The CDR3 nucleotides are TGTGCCAGCAGCTTAGGGGGGGCAGGACCTTATGGCTACACCTTC.

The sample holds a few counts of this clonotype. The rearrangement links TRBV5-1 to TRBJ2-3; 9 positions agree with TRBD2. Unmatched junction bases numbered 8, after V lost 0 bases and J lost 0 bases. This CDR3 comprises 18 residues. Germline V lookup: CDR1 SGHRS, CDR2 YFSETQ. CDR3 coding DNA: TGCGCCAGCAGCTTGGGCCTCGGACTAGCGCCTAGCACAGATACGCAGTATTTT. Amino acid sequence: CASSLGLGLAPSTDTQYF. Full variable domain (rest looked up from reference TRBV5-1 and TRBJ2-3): KAGVTQTPRYLIKTRGQQVTLSCSPISGHRSVSWYQQTPGQGLQFLFEYFSETQRNKGNFPGRFSGRQFSNSRSEMNVSTLELGDSALYLCASSLGLGLAPSTDTQYFGPGTRLTVL.

The CDR3 bases are TGTGCCAGCAGCACGACATGGGGATACCAAGAGACCCAGTACTTC. Translating it yields CASSTTWGYQETQYF. The V gene is TRBV7-2, the J gene TRBJ2-5; unclear D gene. Deletions cut 5 bases from V and 0 bases from J, with 13 bases between. The CDR3 consists of 15 residues. Germline values: CDR1 SGHTA, CDR2 FQGNSA.

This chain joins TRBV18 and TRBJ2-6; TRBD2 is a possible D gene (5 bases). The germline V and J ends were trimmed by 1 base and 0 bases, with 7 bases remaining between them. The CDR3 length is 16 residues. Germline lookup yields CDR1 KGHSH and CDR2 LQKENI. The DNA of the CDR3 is TGTGCCAGCTCACCACGAGCGGCCTCTGGGGCCAACGTCCTGACTTTC. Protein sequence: CASSPRAASGANVLTF.

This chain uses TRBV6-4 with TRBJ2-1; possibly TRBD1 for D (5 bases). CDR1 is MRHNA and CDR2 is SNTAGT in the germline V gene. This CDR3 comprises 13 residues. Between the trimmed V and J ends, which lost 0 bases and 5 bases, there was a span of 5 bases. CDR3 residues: CASSDSDNNEQFF. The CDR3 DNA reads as TGTGCCAGCAGTGACTCGGACAACAATGAGCAGTTCTTC.

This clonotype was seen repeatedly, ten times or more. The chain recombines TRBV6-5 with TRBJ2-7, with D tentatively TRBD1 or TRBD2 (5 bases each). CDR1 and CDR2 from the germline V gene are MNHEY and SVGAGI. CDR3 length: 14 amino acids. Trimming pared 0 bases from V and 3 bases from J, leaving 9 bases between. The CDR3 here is CASSYSGRYYEQYF. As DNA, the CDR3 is TGTGCCAGCAGTTACTCGGGACGGTACTACGAGCAGTACTTC.

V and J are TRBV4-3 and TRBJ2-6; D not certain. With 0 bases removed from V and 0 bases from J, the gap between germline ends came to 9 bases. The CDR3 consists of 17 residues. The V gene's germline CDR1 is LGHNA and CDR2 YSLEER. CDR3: CASSQEGRTSGANVLTF. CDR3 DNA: TGCGCCAGCAGCCAAGAAGGGCGAACCTCTGGGGCCAACGTCCTGACTTTC.

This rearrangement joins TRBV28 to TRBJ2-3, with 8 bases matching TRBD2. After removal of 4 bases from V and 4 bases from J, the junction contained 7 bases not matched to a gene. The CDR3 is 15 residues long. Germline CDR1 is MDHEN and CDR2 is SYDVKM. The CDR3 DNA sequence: TGTGCCAGCAGTTCGGGGGGGGCGGGATCAGATACGCAGTATTTT. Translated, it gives CASSSGGAGSDTQYF.

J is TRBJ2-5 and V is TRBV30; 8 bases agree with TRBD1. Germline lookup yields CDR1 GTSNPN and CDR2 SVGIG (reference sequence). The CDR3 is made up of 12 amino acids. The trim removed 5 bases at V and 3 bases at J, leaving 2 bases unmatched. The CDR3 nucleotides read TGTGCCTGGGGACAGGGCGAAGAGACCCAGTACTTC. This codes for CAWGQGEETQYF.

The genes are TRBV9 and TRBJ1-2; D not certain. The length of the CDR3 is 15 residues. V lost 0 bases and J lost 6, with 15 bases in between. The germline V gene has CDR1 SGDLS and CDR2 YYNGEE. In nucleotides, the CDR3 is TGTGCCAGCAGCGTAGCCCCCTCCCTGGAACATGGCTACACCTTC. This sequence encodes CASSVAPSLEHGYTF.

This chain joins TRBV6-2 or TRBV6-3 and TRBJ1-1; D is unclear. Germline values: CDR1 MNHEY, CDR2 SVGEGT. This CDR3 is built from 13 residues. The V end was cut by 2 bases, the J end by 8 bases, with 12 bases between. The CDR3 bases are TGTGCCAGCAGTTACGGTCCTAGGGTGGAAGCTTTCTTT. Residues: CASSYGPRVEAFF.

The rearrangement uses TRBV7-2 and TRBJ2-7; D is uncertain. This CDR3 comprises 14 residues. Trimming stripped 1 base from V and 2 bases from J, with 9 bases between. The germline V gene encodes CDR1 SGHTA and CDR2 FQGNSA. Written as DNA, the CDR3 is TGTGCCAGCAGCTTAGATTTGGTGGCCTACGAGCAGTACTTC. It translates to CASSLDLVAYEQYF.

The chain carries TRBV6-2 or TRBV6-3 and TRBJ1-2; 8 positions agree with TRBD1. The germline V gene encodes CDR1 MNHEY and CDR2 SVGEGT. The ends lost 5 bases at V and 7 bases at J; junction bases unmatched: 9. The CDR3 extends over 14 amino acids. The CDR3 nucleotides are TGTGCCAGCAGTCCCACCGGACAGGGACGTGGCTACACCTTC. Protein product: CASSPTGQGRGYTF.

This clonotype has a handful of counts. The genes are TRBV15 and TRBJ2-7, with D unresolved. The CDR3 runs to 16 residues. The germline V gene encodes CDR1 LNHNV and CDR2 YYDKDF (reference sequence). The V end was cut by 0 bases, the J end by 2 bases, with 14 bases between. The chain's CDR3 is CATSRDLSAGTYEQYF. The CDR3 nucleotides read TGTGCCACCAGCAGAGATCTCTCGGCAGGCACCTACGAGCAGTACTTC.